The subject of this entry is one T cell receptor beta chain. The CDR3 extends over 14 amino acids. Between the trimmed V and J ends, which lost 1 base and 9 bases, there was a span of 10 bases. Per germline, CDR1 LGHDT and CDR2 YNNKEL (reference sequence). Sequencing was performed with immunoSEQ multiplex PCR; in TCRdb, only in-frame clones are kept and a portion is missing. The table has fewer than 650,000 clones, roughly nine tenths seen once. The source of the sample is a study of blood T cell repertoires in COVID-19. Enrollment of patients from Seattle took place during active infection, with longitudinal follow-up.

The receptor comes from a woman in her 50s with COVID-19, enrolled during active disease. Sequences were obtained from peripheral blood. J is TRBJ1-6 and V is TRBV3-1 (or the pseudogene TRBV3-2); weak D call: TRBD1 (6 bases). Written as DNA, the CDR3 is TGTGCCAGCAGCCAAGGAAGGACAGTTTCACCCCTCCACTTT. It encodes CASSQGRTVSPLHF.